This entry features one T cell receptor beta chain sequence. Its antigen is not identified. This sample is drawn from a study of persistence of HIV-infected CD4 T cells. The ends lost 6 bases at V and 3 bases at J; junction bases unmatched: 13. CDR1 and CDR2 from the germline V gene are MDHEN and SYDVKM. The CDR3 sequence is 17 residues long. This was the immunoSEQ version 4 assay in survey mode. The protocol was immunoSEQ multiplex PCR, while the TCRdb copy is restricted to in-frame clones and leaves out a portion. This table has 64,000 or so clones, more than 70% appearing once. An overlapping HIV-1 Gag peptide pool stimulated these cells at about 1 ug/peptide/mL. CD40L-negative CD69-negative CD45RO-high memory CD4+ T cells were sorted as populations depleted of antigen-responding cells.

Here the sequenced sample was CD4+ T cells sorted from PBMCs after 18-hour stimulation, taken from a patient who received antiretroviral therapy. The source of this sequence is an adult man with HIV who was CMV-seropositive. This sequence joins TRBV28 and TRBJ1-3; 8 nucleotides match TRBD1. The CDR3 nucleotides are TGTGCCAGCAGCCCTCCGGGGGCAGGGGGCAGTGGAAACACCATATATTTT. It yields the protein CASSPPGAGGSGNTIYF.